The 16 T cell receptor beta chains given below trace back to one sample, sequenced in a study of cytomegalovirus exposure and HLA in healthy donors. It was with 60 Vbeta and 13 Jbeta primers that the PCR ran. Sequencing was performed with immunoSEQ multiplex PCR; in TCRdb, only in-frame clones are kept and a portion is missing. This sample has roughly 150,000 clones, with over 70% found just once. The specimen was PBMCs. Receptor source: a male donor in good health and CMV-seronegative.

This chain joins TRBV27 and TRBJ2-7; possible D gene TRBD2, 6 bases. Germline CDR1 is MNHEY and CDR2 is SMNVEV (reference sequence). Trimming took off 6 bases at V and 5 bases at J, with 17 bases between the two ends. This CDR3 region has 14 residues. CDR3 protein: CASSRSGRSHEQYF. Here the CDR3 DNA reads TGTGCCAGCAGCCGCTCGGGGAGGTCCCACGAGCAGTACTTC.

CDR3 loop: CASSFFPGTQYEQYF. CDR3 coding DNA: TGTGCCAGCAGTTTCTTTCCCGGGACTCAATACGAGCAGTACTTC. The rearrangement links TRBV28 to TRBJ2-7; D possibly corresponds to TRBD2 (6 bases). The length of the CDR3 is 15 residues. Per germline, CDR1 MDHEN and CDR2 SYDVKM. Trimming cost V 3 bases and J 4 bases, with 16 bases left between them.

The chain combines TRBV7-8 with TRBJ2-7; 8 nucleotides agree with TRBD1. Germline values: CDR1 SGHVS, CDR2 FQNEAQ. This CDR3 contains 12 residues. The V segment lost 7 bases and the J segment 6 bases; nucleotides outside the gene matches: 5. CDR3 coding DNA: TGTGCCAGCACCCGTCAGGGGGCCGAGCAGTACTTC. This translates into CASTRQGAEQYF.

V and J are TRBV7-2 and TRBJ1-2, with 7 bases aligning to TRBD1. Losses at the gene ends were 5 bases for V and 5 bases for J; bases not matched to a gene: 8. The CDR3 runs to 14 residues. Germline values: CDR1 SGHTA, CDR2 FQGNSA. In nucleotides, the CDR3 is TGTGCCAGCAGCGACCAGGGGGGCGCTTATGGCTACACCTTC. Translating gives CASSDQGGAYGYTF.

V gene TRBV6-1 combines with J gene TRBJ1-4, with a weak D call TRBD1 (5 bases). V was shortened by 1 base and J by 7 bases, with 13 bases between the two germline ends. Germline V CDR1 and CDR2: MNHNS, SASEGT. The CDR3 extends over 15 amino acids. CDR3 nucleotide sequence: TGTGCCAGCAGTGAAGATGGGGGGAAGCCTGAAAAACTGTTTTTT. Amino acid sequence: CASSEDGGKPEKLFF.

The gene calls are TRBV7-3 and TRBJ2-1; TRBD2 matches 11 bases. Germline loops: CDR1 SGHTA, CDR2 FQGTGA. The CDR3 has 15 amino acids. The ends lost 4 bases at V and 4 bases at J; junction bases unmatched: 3. The CDR3 region is CASSSPSGGYNEQFF. CDR3 nucleotides: TGTGCCAGCAGCTCGCCTAGCGGGGGGTACAATGAGCAGTTCTTC.

This chain connects TRBV28 to TRBJ2-7, with D possibly being TRBD2 (5 bases). The CDR3 covers 14 residues. The germline V gene encodes CDR1 MDHEN and CDR2 SYDVKM. Trimming pared 6 bases from V and 4 bases from J, leaving 16 bases between. In nucleotides, the CDR3 is TGTGCCAGCAGCGACGGAGGCCCCTTGTACGAGCAGTACTTC. This translates into CASSDGGPLYEQYF.

This sequence joins TRBV2 and TRBJ1-1; 10 nucleotides align to TRBD1. The CDR3 spans 13 residues. Germline lookup yields CDR1 SNHLY and CDR2 FYNNEI. V lost 8 bases to trimming and J lost 5 bases; unmatched junction nucleotides: 5. Here the CDR3 DNA reads TGTGCCAGCGACGGACAGGGGGGGACTGAAGCTTTCTTT. Translation gives CASDGQGGTEAFF. Complete variable domain (other parts from reference TRBV2 and TRBJ1-1): EPEVTQTPSHQVTQMGQEVILRCVPISNHLYFYWYRQILGQKVEFLVSFYNNEISEKSEIFDDQFSVERPDGSNFTLKIRSTKLEDSAMYFCASDGQGGTEAFFGQGTRLTVV.

In regard to this clone: Compared with germline, one end of the junction differs, possibly owing to a read error. This rearrangement joins TRBV7-6 to TRBJ2-7; a weak D match, TRBD2 (7 bases). The CDR3 extends over 14 amino acids. Germline V lookup: CDR1 SGHVS, CDR2 FNYEAQ. The CDR3 sequence is CASSLNQGGGEQHF. CDR3 DNA: TGTGCCAGCAGCTTAAATCAAGGAGGGGGGGAGCAGCACTTC.

This chain uses TRBV29-1 with TRBJ2-5; D is perhaps TRBD1 (5 bases). Germline CDR1 is SQVTM and CDR2 is ANQGSEA. The CDR3 is made up of 12 amino acids. Trimming stripped 7 bases from V and 2 bases from J, with 11 bases between. The CDR3 DNA is TGCAGCGAGAAAGGGGCGCAAGAGACCCAGTACTTC. This gives the protein CSEKGAQETQYF. Using reference TRBV29-1 and TRBJ2-5 for the parts outside the CDR3, the full variable domain is SAVISQKPSRDICQRGTSLTIQCQVDSQVTMMFWYRQQPGQSLTLIATANQGSEATYESGFVIDKFPISRPNLTFSTLTVSNMSPEDSSIYLCSEKGAQETQYFGPGTRLLVL.

V and J are TRBV5-6 and TRBJ2-1; 10 positions match TRBD2. V lost 2 bases, J lost 10 bases, and 9 bases stayed unmatched. Germline values: CDR1 SGHDT, CDR2 YYEEEE. The CDR3 spans 15 residues. The CDR3 coding sequence is TGTGCCAGCAGCTTCTGGCTAGCGGGAGTGGGAGAGCAGTTCTTC. Protein: CASSFWLAGVGEQFF.

This clone was detected a few times. The chain combines TRBV19 with TRBJ1-6; 11 bases map to TRBD1. V gave up 6 bases and J gave up 3 bases; unmatched junction bases: 4. Germline-derived CDR1 and CDR2 are LNHDA and SQIVND (reference sequence). This CDR3 has 16 residues. The CDR3 DNA reads TGTGCCAGTAGCACCGGGACAGGGGGCTATAATTCACCCCTCCACTTT. The encoded protein is CASSTGTGGYNSPLHF.

There are a few counts of this clone. The chain is built from TRBV6-5 and TRBJ2-1, with D possibly matching TRBD2 (5 bases). V was clipped by 6 bases and J by 9 bases, with 12 bases between them. The CDR3 is made up of 12 amino acids. Germline CDR1 is MNHEY and CDR2 is SVGAGI. The CDR3 here is CASSPGGREQFF. The CDR3 DNA reads TGTGCCAGCAGCCCCGGCGGGCGTGAGCAGTTCTTC.

The CDR3 DNA reads TGTGCCCCCCACAGGGAAAACGGCGAGCAGTACTTC. Protein sequence: CAPHRENGEQYF. The J gene is TRBJ2-7, the V gene TRBV2; perhaps TRBD1 as D (6 bases). Trimming took 11 bases from V and 6 from J, leaving 17 bases between them. Germline V gene data show CDR1 as SNHLY and CDR2 as FYNNEI. The CDR3 covers 12 residues.

This chain links TRBV5-8 with TRBJ1-2, with TRBD1 matching 7 bases. The CDR3 consists of 15 residues. Germline loops: CDR1 SGHTS, CDR2 YDEGEE. The J segment lost 2 bases and the V segment lost 3 bases, leaving 7 bases of the junction unmatched. DNA of the CDR3: TGTGCCAGCAGCTCCGGGCAGGGGGGCAACTATGGCTACACCTTC. As protein: CASSSGQGGNYGYTF.

The V and J genes are TRBV6-5 and TRBJ2-7; 8 nucleotides agree with TRBD2. V was pared by 2 bases and J by 0 bases, with 3 bases of the junction left unmatched. In germline, CDR1 is MNHEY, CDR2 SVGAGI. The CDR3 is 15 residues long. CDR3 protein: CASSYTSGSSYEQYF. CDR3 coding DNA: TGTGCCAGCAGTTACACCAGCGGGAGCTCCTACGAGCAGTACTTC.